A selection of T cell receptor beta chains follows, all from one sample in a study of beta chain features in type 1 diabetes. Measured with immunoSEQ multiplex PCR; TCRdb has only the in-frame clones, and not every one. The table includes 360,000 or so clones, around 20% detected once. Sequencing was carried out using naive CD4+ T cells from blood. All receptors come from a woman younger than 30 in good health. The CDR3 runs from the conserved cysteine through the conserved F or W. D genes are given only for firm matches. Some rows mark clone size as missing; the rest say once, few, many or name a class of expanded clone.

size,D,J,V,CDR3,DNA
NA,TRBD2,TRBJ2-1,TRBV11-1,CASSPLSGRSYNEQFF,TGTGCCAGCAGCCCCCTTAGCGGGAGGTCCTACAATGAGCAGTTCTTC
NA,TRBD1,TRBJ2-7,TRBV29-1,CSVEVGQGAPYEQYF,TGCAGCGTTGAAGTCGGACAGGGGGCACCCTACGAGCAGTACTTC
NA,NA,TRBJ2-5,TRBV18,CASSPRETQYF,TGTGCCAGCTCACCGAGAGAGACCCAGTACTTC
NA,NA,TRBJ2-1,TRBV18,CASSRQGREQFF,TGTGCCAGCTCACGGCAGGGTCGTGAGCAGTTCTTC
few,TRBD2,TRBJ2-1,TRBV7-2,CASSPASGRNFRFF,TGTGCCAGCAGCCCAGCTAGCGGGAGAAATTTTCGGTTCTTC
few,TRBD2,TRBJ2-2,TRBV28,CASCRLAGDTGELFF,TGTGCCAGCTGCCGACTAGCGGGAGATACCGGGGAGCTGTTTTTT
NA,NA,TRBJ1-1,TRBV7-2,CASSSLTGNTEAFF,TGTGCCAGCAGCTCCCTTACAGGGAACACTGAAGCTTTCTTT
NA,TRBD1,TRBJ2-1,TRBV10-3,CAISESQGHEQFF,TGTGCCATCAGTGAGTCACAGGGGCATGAGCAGTTCTTC
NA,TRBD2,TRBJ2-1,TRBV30,CAWRGRGSGGYNEQFF,TGTGCCTGGAGAGGTAGAGGTAGCGGGGGTTACAATGAGCAGTTCTTC
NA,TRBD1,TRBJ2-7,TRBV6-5,CASSQTGGPTYEQYF,TGTGCCAGCAGTCAGACAGGGGGCCCCACCTACGAGCAGTACTTC
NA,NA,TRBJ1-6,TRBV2,CASSERSVLQNSPLHF,TGTGCCAGCAGTGAGCGTAGCGTACTTCAGAATTCACCCCTCCACTTT
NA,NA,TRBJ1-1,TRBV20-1,CSVSRGEAFF,TGCAGTGTTTCCAGGGGTGAAGCTTTCTTT
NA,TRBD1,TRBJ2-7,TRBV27,CASSRQGVSEQYF,TGTGCCAGCAGCAGACAGGGGGTAAGCGAGCAGTACTTC
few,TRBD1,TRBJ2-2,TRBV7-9,CASSLGQGTAGELFF,TGTGCCAGCAGCTTGGGACAGGGAACGGCCGGGGAGCTGTTTTTT
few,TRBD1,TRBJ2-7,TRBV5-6,CASSPISRDRAYEQYF,TGTGCCAGCAGCCCGATTTCCCGGGACAGGGCCTACGAGCAGTACTTC
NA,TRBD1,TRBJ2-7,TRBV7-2,CASSSRTGKNEQYF,TGTGCCAGCAGCTCTAGGACAGGGAAGAACGAGCAGTACTTC
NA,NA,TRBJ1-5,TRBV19,CASSIKPQPQHF,TGTGCCAGTAGTATCAAGCCCCAGCCCCAGCATTTT
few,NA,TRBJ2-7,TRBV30,CAWSRDYEQYF,TGTGCCTGGAGCAGGGACTACGAGCAGTACTTC
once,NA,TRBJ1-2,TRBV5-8,CASSPRTGMIDYTF,TGTGCCAGCAGCCCCCGGACGGGGATGATAGACTACACCTTC
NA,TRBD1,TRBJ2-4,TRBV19,CASSEDRALAKNIQYF,TGTGCCAGTAGCGAGGACAGGGCCCTAGCCAAAAACATTCAGTACTTC
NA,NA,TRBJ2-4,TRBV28,CASSPGRTGSDLAKNIQYF,TGTGCCAGCAGTCCGGGGAGGACAGGCTCAGATTTAGCCAAAAACATTCAGTACTTC
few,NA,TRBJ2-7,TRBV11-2,CASSLSTRLSSYEQYF,TGTGCCAGCAGCTTATCCACGCGTTTAAGCTCCTACGAGCAGTACTTC
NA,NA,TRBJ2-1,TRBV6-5,CASGAFDNEQFF,TGTGCCAGCGGGGCCTTTGACAATGAGCAGTTCTTC
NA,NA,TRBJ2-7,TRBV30,CAWIATAGTYEQYF,TGTGCCTGGATTGCGACAGCAGGGACCTACGAGCAGTACTTC
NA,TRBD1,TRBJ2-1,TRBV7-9,CASSTLRDRGYEQFF,TGTGCCAGCAGCACTCTCCGGGACAGGGGATATGAGCAGTTCTTC
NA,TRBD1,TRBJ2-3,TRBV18,CASSNRGPDTQYF,TGTGCCAGTTCTAACAGGGGGCCAGATACGCAGTATTTT
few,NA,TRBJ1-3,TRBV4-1,CASSLSISRSGNTIYF,TGCGCCAGCAGCCTAAGTATTAGTCGCTCTGGAAACACCATATATTTT
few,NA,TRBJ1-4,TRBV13,CASSTHLRGSGGKLFF,TGTGCCAGCAGTACGCACCTCAGGGGATCGGGAGGAAAACTGTTTTTT
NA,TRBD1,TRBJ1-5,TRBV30,CAWKGQGAQPQHF,TGTGCCTGGAAGGGACAGGGGGCTCAGCCCCAGCATTTT
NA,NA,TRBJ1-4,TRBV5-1,CASSLPQGSEKLFF,TGCGCCAGCAGCCTTCCCCAGGGTAGTGAAAAACTGTTTTTT
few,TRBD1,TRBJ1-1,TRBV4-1,CASSHRIEGGLNTEAFF,TGCGCCAGCAGCCATAGGATCGAAGGGGGCCTGAACACTGAAGCTTTCTTT
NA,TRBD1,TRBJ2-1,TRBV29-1,CSVEIGQGEGWNEQFF,TGCAGCGTTGAAATAGGACAGGGGGAGGGGTGGAATGAGCAGTTCTTC
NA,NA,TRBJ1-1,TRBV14,CASSQALTSYTEAFF,TGTGCCAGCAGCCAAGCCCTCACATCCTACACTGAAGCTTTCTTT
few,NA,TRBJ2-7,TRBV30,CAWLSGEDDHEQYF,TGTGCCTGGTTATCGGGGGAGGACGACCACGAGCAGTACTTC
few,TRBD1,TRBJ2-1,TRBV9,CASSFEDRGAYNEQFF,TGTGCCAGCAGCTTCGAGGACAGGGGAGCTTACAATGAGCAGTTCTTC
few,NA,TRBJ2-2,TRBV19,CASSTPGTGELFF,TGTGCCAGTAGTACCCCAGGAACCGGGGAGCTGTTTTTT
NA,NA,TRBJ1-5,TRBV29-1,CSVSDTQQPQHF,TGCAGCGTTTCGGACACTCAACAGCCCCAGCATTTT
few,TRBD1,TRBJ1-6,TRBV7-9,CASSLLQGNSPLHF,TGTGCCAGCAGCTTATTACAGGGGAATTCACCCCTCCACTTT
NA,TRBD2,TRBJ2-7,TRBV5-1,CASSLEAGGSYEQYF,TGCGCCAGCAGCTTGGAGGCGGGAGGTTCATACGAGCAGTACTTC
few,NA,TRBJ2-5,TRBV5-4,CASSSKSGFNQETQYF,TGTGCCAGCAGCTCCAAGAGCGGGTTTAACCAAGAGACCCAGTACTTC
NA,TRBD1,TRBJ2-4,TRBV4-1,CASSQDPGGADIQYF,TGCGCCAGCAGCCAAGATCCAGGGGGCGCAGACATTCAGTACTTC
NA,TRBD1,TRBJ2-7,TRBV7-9,CASSSEKGTGWYEQYF,TGTGCCAGCAGCAGCGAAAAAGGGACAGGGTGGTACGAGCAGTACTTC
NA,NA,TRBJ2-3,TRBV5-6,CASSLYEISSSTDTQYF,TGTGCCAGCAGCTTGTATGAGATTTCTTCTAGCACAGATACGCAGTATTTT
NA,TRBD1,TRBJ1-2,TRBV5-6,CASNSGGRLDGYTF,TGTGCCAGCAACTCAGGGGGACGGTTAGATGGCTACACCTTC
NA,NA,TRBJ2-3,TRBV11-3,CASSLVTSTDTQYF,TGTGCCAGCAGCTTAGTGACATCGACAGATACGCAGTATTTT
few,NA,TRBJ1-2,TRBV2,CASSLRGGTGYTF,TGTGCCAGCAGCCTCCGGGGAGGAACGGGCTACACCTTC
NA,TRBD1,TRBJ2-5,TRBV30,CAWSNRGQETQYF,TGTGCCTGGAGTAACAGGGGCCAAGAGACCCAGTACTTC
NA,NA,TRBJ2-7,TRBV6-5,CASSYASGYEQYF,TGTGCCAGCAGTTACGCGAGCGGTTACGAGCAGTACTTC
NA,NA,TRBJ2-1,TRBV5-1,CASSLASSSYNEQFF,TGCGCCAGCAGTCTAGCGTCCAGCTCCTACAATGAGCAGTTCTTC
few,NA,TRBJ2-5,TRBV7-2,CASSLIWGAQYF,TGTGCCAGCAGCTTAATTTGGGGGGCCCAGTACTTC
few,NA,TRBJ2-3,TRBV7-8,CASSLGERTSTDTQYF,TGTGCCAGCAGCTTAGGGGAACGGACTAGCACAGATACGCAGTATTTT
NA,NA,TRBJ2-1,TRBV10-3,CAISAYNEQFF,TGTGCCATCAGTGCTTACAATGAGCAGTTCTTC
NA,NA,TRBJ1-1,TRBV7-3,CASSLQGVNTEAFF,TGTGCCAGCAGCTTACAGGGCGTGAACACTGAAGCTTTCTTT
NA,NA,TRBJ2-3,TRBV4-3,CASSQRLTDTQYF,TGCGCCAGCAGCCAACGACTCACAGATACGCAGTATTTT
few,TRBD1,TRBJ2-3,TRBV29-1,CSGLRDRGTDTQYF,TGCAGTGGCCTCCGGGACAGGGGGACAGATACGCAGTATTTT